The 2 T cell receptor beta chains listed next were all sequenced from one sample in a study of blood T cell repertoires in COVID-19. Libraries were prepared by immunoSEQ multiplex PCR; TCRdb keeps only in-frame clonotypes and omits some of them. This sample has 110,000 to 150,000 clones, with about 90% found just once. The sequenced sample was peripheral blood. Receptor source: a woman between 50 and 59 years old with acute or convalescent COVID-19.

The chain combines TRBV6-1 with TRBJ1-2; D unresolved. The CDR3 length is 14 residues. Germline loops: CDR1 MNHNS, CDR2 SASEGT. Trimming shortened V by 0 bases and J by 5 bases, and 10 bases separated the two germline ends. The CDR3 DNA reads as TGTGCCAGCAGTGAAGCGAAACAGAATTATGGCTACACCTTC. Translated, it gives CASSEAKQNYGYTF.

The V and J genes are TRBV11-2 and TRBJ1-6; the D is unclear. V lost 1 base, J lost 0 bases, and 13 bases lay in between. This CDR3 is 18 amino acids long. The germline CDR1 and CDR2 sequences are SGHAT and FQNNGV. The CDR3 sequence is CASSLGWAGSSYNSPLHF. The DNA of the CDR3 is TGTGCCAGCAGCTTAGGTTGGGCTGGGAGCTCCTATAATTCACCCCTCCACTTT.